This T cell receptor beta chain was obtained from a study of post-analysis software for immune sequencing data. Study details: The disease courses spanned relapsing-remitting, secondary progressive and progressive-relapsing forms of multiple sclerosis.

The CDR3 runs 12 residues. The germline V gene encodes CDR1 SEHNR and CDR2 FQNEAQ (reference sequence). Study observations and caveats: In multiple sclerosis, normalized Chao1 diversity was significantly below that of controls. Patients carried several TRBV segments more frequently than controls did, and TRBV5-6, TRBV5-1 and TRBV20-1 were among them.

This clonotype was counted only a few times. Antigen specificity is unknown. Unique molecular identifiers featured in each of the TCR beta cDNA libraries. When roughly 1 to 10 million T cells were used, they gave roughly 490,000 cDNA molecules. MiXCR was run by TCRdb on the PCR reads, yielding one entry per CDR3 protein. This table has over 700,000 distinct CDR3 sequences, about 32% appearing once. The receptor comes from a girl between 5 and 17 years old with multiple sclerosis. This rearrangement joins TRBV7-9 to TRBJ2-5; D ambiguous. Near its end, the DNA agrees better with TRBJ2-7, so the J call may be wrong. What was sequenced was blood. CDR3 in DNA: TGTGCCAGCACCTTGGACCCGTACGAGCAGTACTTC. It is translated as CASTLDPYEQYF.